Each of the 9 T cell receptor beta chains below was sequenced from the same sample in a study of cytomegalovirus exposure and HLA in healthy donors. PCR used 60 Vbeta primers and 13 Jbeta primers. Measured with immunoSEQ multiplex PCR; TCRdb has only the in-frame clones, and not every one. The sample comprises 85,000 to 100,000 clones, around 80% of which are singletons, and roughly 8.4% rests with the top ten. The specimen sequenced was PBMCs. These receptor sequences come from a human donor in good health.

V and J are TRBV19 and TRBJ1-2; D is unclear. The germline V and J ends were trimmed by 7 bases and 4 bases, with 19 bases remaining between them. CDR3 length: 15 amino acids. Germline loops: CDR1 LNHDA, CDR2 SQIVND (reference sequence). The chain's CDR3 is CASTPTSIGSYGYTF. DNA for the CDR3: TGTGCCAGTACCCCGACTAGTATCGGGTCCTATGGCTACACCTTC.

The chain links TRBV4-1 to TRBJ2-5; the D is unclear. CDR1 is MGHRA and CDR2 is YSYEKL in the germline V gene. V was trimmed by 0 bases and J by 5 bases, leaving 4 bases between them. The CDR3 runs 12 residues. CDR3: CASSQDSETQYF. The DNA for the CDR3 is TGCGCCAGCAGCCAAGATTCGGAGACCCAGTACTTC.

There are a few counts of this clone. The chain uses TRBV25-1 and TRBJ1-1, with 7 bases aligning to TRBD1. With V trimmed by 4 bases and J by 5 bases, 10 bases remained unmatched. CDR3 length: 15 residues. Germline V gives CDR1 MGHDK, CDR2 SYGVNS. The CDR3 DNA follows: TGTGCCAGCAGTGCACCGACAGGGCGAGGGACTGAAGCTTTCTTT. It specifies CASSAPTGRGTEAFF.

The chain links TRBV5-1 to TRBJ2-2; 16 positions agree with TRBD2. The CDR3 loop spans 18 amino acids. Germline CDR1 SGHRS, CDR2 YFSETQ. Losses at the gene ends were 4 bases for V and 0 bases for J; bases not matched to a gene: 3. CDR3 DNA: TGCGCCAGCAGCCCGGGACTAGCGGGGGGGACGAACACCGGGGAGCTGTTTTTT. Translation gives CASSPGLAGGTNTGELFF.

V and J are TRBV27 and TRBJ1-1; 8 bases line up with TRBD1. CDR3 length: 15 residues. CDR1 and CDR2 from the germline V gene are MNHEY and SMNVEV (reference sequence). After removal of 6 bases from V and 2 bases from J, the junction contained 8 bases not matched to a gene. The CDR3 nucleotides are TGTGCCAGCAGGAACAGGGGGAGATTCAACACTGAAGCTTTCTTT. As protein: CASRNRGRFNTEAFF.

This sequence joins TRBV6-5 and TRBJ2-7; TRBD2 agrees at 7 bases. The CDR3 has 15 amino acids. V lost 10 bases, J lost 3 bases, and 15 bases stayed unmatched. The V gene's germline CDR1 is MNHEY and CDR2 SVGAGI. CDR3 loop: CATGSGDLNGYEQYF. The CDR3 DNA sequence: TGTGCCACTGGCAGCGGGGATCTGAATGGCTACGAGCAGTACTTC.

This clone was seen a handful of times. The chain is built from TRBV7-8 and TRBJ2-1; 10 positions match TRBD2. This CDR3 is 15 amino acids long. V dropped 11 bases and J dropped 9; count of bases not matched to a gene: 16. CDR1 is SGHVS and CDR2 is FQNEAQ in the germline V gene. The CDR3 region is CASLPSGSFFTEQFF. CDR3 sequence (DNA): TGTGCCTCCTTACCTAGCGGGAGTTTTTTCACTGAGCAGTTCTTC.

V is TRBV6-1 and J is TRBJ1-2; 8 nucleotides match TRBD1. This CDR3 has 14 residues. The trim removed 7 bases at V and 4 bases at J, leaving 8 bases unmatched. CDR1 and CDR2 from the germline V gene are MNHNS and SASEGT. The CDR3 here is CASTRDRILYGYTF. The CDR3 bases are TGTGCCAGCACTCGGGACAGGATCCTCTATGGCTACACCTTC.

V usage is TRBV5-6 and J usage is TRBJ1-5; D is uncertain. V was clipped by 2 bases and J by 0 bases, with 6 bases between them. Germline CDR1 reads SGHDT; CDR2 reads YYEEEE. The CDR3 loop spans 14 amino acids. The CDR3 region is CASSFDISNQPQHF. In DNA form, the CDR3 reads TGTGCCAGCAGCTTCGACATTAGCAATCAGCCCCAGCATTTT.